The 10 T cell receptor beta chains reported below all come from one sample, sequenced in a study of T cell repertoires in cytomegalovirus infection. Via MiXCR, TCRdb re-called the reads, giving one row per CDR3 protein. The data contain fewer than 200,000 distinct CDR3 sequences, over 13% of them seen just once; the ten biggest clones take up 25% to 30%. Sequenced input: PBMCs. The receptors originated from a human donor in good health (CMV status not recorded). Some clones in this sample may be carry-over from other donors' samples.

In regard to this clonotype: Since a much larger clone is just one base distant, this may be a read error. The V and J genes are TRBV7-2 and TRBJ2-3; 7 bases align to TRBD1. The CDR3 is 14 amino acids. Germline V gene data show CDR1 as SGHTA and CDR2 as FQGNSA. The ends lost 3 bases at V and 6 bases at J; junction bases unmatched: 6. In DNA form, the CDR3 reads TGTGCCAGCAGCTTGGCGGTAGGGGGCGATACGCAGTATTTT. Translating gives CASSLAVGGDTQYF. The variable domain in full, with the rest retrieved from reference TRBV7-2 and TRBJ2-3, is GAGVSQSPSNKVTEKGKDVELRCDPISGHTALYWYRQSLGQGLEFLIYFQGNSAPDKSGLPSDRFSAERTGGSVSTLTIQRTQQEDSAVYLCASSLAVGGDTQYFGPGTRLTVL.

The chain recombines TRBV15 with TRBJ1-5, with D perhaps matching TRBD1 (5 bases). Per the germline V gene, CDR1 is LNHNV and CDR2 is YYDKDF (reference sequence). Trimming removed 2 bases from V and 0 bases from J, with 8 bases in between. CDR3 size: 15 residues. CDR3: CATSRNRNSNQPQHF. CDR3 sequence (DNA): TGTGCCACCAGCAGAAACAGGAATAGCAATCAGCCCCAGCATTTT.

The chain is built from TRBV20-1 and TRBJ2-5; possible D gene TRBD1, 6 bases. Germline assignment: CDR1 DFQATT and CDR2 SNEGSKA (reference sequence). This CDR3 is built from 10 residues. This CDR3 reads CSVAGAPQYF. CDR3 bases: TGCAGCGTAGCAGGGGCCCCCCAGTACTTC.

The table lists this clonotype with many counts. CDR3 protein: CASSRSDPTPRGAYEQYF. The DNA of the CDR3 is TGTGCCAGCAGCCGCTCGGATCCCACGCCGAGGGGCGCCTACGAGCAGTACTTC. The genes are TRBV7-9 and TRBJ2-7; either TRBD1 or TRBD2 may supply D (5 bases each). Germline lookup yields CDR1 SEHNR and CDR2 FQNEAQ (reference sequence). Deletions cut 5 bases from V and 2 bases from J, with 25 bases between. CDR3 size: 18 residues.

This clonotype appeared a few times. The V and J genes are TRBV28 and TRBJ2-5, with TRBD1 identical over 12 bases. Germline CDR1 reads MDHEN; CDR2 reads SYDVKM. Trimming cost V 6 bases and J 3 bases; bases outside gene matches: 14. The CDR3 has 18 residues. DNA of the CDR3: TGTGCCAGCAGGACCGGGACAGGGGGCGTCAGGGTCGAAGAGACCCAGTACTTC. Amino acid sequence: CASRTGTGGVRVEETQYF.

The table lists this clonotype with many counts. The CDR3 coding sequence is TGTGCCAGCAGTTTAATGCACGACAGGGTCTTTTTTGGAAACACCATATATTTT. Translated: CASSLMHDRVFFGNTIYF. The chain couples TRBV28 to TRBJ1-3, with 7 bases aligning to TRBD1. This CDR3 region has 18 residues. V was clipped by 2 bases and J by 3 bases; unmatched bases: 13. Germline V gives CDR1 MDHEN, CDR2 SYDVKM.

The rearrangement links TRBV10-3 to TRBJ2-7; 9 positions agree with TRBD2. The CDR3 extends over 13 amino acids. CDR1 and CDR2 from the germline V gene are ENHRY and SYGVKD. J gave up 3 bases and V 6 bases, and 3 bases lay outside the gene matches. In nucleotides, the CDR3 is TGTGCCATCAGGAATAGCGGGAGCTACGAGCAGTACTTC. Translated, it gives CAIRNSGSYEQYF.

This clonotype was recorded many times. The rearrangement links TRBV7-2 to TRBJ1-1, with 7 bases that match TRBD1. CDR3 length: 17 amino acids. J was trimmed by 1 base and V by 3 bases; bases with no gene match: 11. The germline V gene encodes CDR1 SGHTA and CDR2 FQGNSA. The CDR3 DNA sequence: TGTGCCAGCAGCTTCATTTTAGAAGACAGGGAGAACACTGAAGCTTTCTTT. It is translated as CASSFILEDRENTEAFF.

The chain links TRBV5-5 to TRBJ1-4, with a tentative D call TRBD1 (5 bases). This CDR3 is 15 amino acids long. Germline CDR1 reads SGHKS; CDR2 reads YYEKEE (reference sequence). V was trimmed by 1 base and J by 0 bases, leaving 7 bases between them. The CDR3 loop reads CASSLRGATNEKLFF. CDR3 DNA sequence: TGTGCCAGCAGCTTGAGGGGAGCAACTAATGAAAAACTGTTTTTT.

This clonotype was counted a few times. The chain is built from TRBV14 and TRBJ2-1, with 8 bases lining up with TRBD2. The CDR3 loop spans 15 amino acids. J lost 7 bases, V lost 4 bases, and 9 bases had no gene match. Germline CDR1 and CDR2: SGHDN and FVKESK. As DNA, the CDR3 is TGTGCCAGCAGCCCCTTAGCGGGAATGGGGAATGAGCAGTTCTTC. Translated: CASSPLAGMGNEQFF.